This is a list of T cell receptor beta chains from one sample in a study of blood T cell repertoires in COVID-19. Repertoires were generated with immunoSEQ multiplex PCR, while TCRdb's copy carries only in-frame clones and drops some. The sample shows 80,000 to 95,000 clones, approximately 91% of them seen only once. The sequencing sample was made of peripheral blood. These receptors came from a woman in her seventies with acute or convalescent COVID-19. Both conserved end residues are part of each CDR3. D genes are given only for firm matches. The size entry is marked missing in some rows and otherwise reads once, few, many or a size class.

v_gene	j_gene	d_gene	abundance	CDR3nt	CDR3aa
TRBV6-5	TRBJ2-1	-	-	TGTGCCAGCAGTTACCAAAACACGCAGAGTGGAGATGAGCAGTTCTTC	CASSYQNTQSGDEQFF
TRBV25-1	TRBJ2-1	TRBD1	-	TGTGCCAGCGTCCCACAGGGGACAAATGAGCAGTTCTTC	CASVPQGTNEQFF
TRBV19	TRBJ1-2	TRBD1	few	TGTGCCAGTAGCCCACAGGGGGTTGCTGGCTATGGCTACACCTTC	CASSPQGVAGYGYTF
TRBV27	TRBJ2-1	TRBD2	-	TGTGCCAGCAGCCCCATAGCGGGGCTCGTGGATGAGCAGTTCTTC	CASSPIAGLVDEQFF
TRBV6-5	TRBJ1-4	TRBD1	-	TGTGCCAGCAGTTCCCGGACAGGGGGCTATGAAAAACTGTTTTTT	CASSSRTGGYEKLFF
TRBV11-3	TRBJ1-3	-	-	TGTGCCAGCAGCCGGAACTCAGGGCACGGAAACACCATATATTTT	CASSRNSGHGNTIYF
TRBV5-1	TRBJ2-2	TRBD1	-	TGCGCCAGCAGGCGTACAGGGGCCGACACCGGGGAGCTGTTTTTT	CASRRTGADTGELFF
TRBV15	TRBJ1-5	-	once	TGTGCCACCAGCAGAGATCCGGTGTCCAAGCCCCAGCATTTT	CATSRDPVSKPQHF
TRBV6-5	TRBJ1-2	-	-	TGTGCCAGCAGTTACCGGGCCACAGGGTCCGGATTGCGTTACACCTTC	CASSYRATGSGLRYTF
TRBV10-1	TRBJ2-1	-	-	TGCGCCGCTAGAAGTGAGCAGTTCTTC	CAARSEQFF
TRBV6-5	TRBJ1-1	TRBD1	-	TGTGCCAGCAGACCTACAGGGGTTACTGAAGCTTTCTTT	CASRPTGVTEAFF
TRBV28	TRBJ1-2	TRBD1	-	TGTGCCAGCAGGGAAGGGACAGTTCTTTTTAACTATGGCTACACCTTC	CASREGTVLFNYGYTF
TRBV7-9	TRBJ2-1	TRBD2	-	TGTGCCAGCAGCTTATCCAGCGGGGGTCCCAATGAGCAGTTCTTC	CASSLSSGGPNEQFF
TRBV11-2	TRBJ2-6	-	-	TGTGCCAGCAGCTTATTGCCCCTTCGTGGGGCCGGGGCCAACGTCCTGACTTTC	CASSLLPLRGAGANVLTF
TRBV6-5	TRBJ1-4	TRBD1	-	TGTGCCAGCAGTTCCGGGGGACAGGGGAGTGGAAAACTGTTTTTT	CASSSGGQGSGKLFF
TRBV19	TRBJ1-3	-	-	TGTGCCAGTAGTATAATTCTTTCTGGAAACACCATATATTTT	CASSIILSGNTIYF
TRBV6-5	TRBJ1-2	TRBD1	-	TGTGCCAGCAGTCCTATCGACAGGGGATATGGCTACACCTTC	CASSPIDRGYGYTF
TRBV5-1	TRBJ2-2	TRBD2	once	TGCGCCAGCAGCTTGGTAGCGGGTCCGAACACCGGGGAGCTGTTTTTT	CASSLVAGPNTGELFF
TRBV5-1	TRBJ1-5	TRBD1	-	TGCGCCAGCGGGAGTCGTAGGACAGGCTTTTATAGCAATCAGCCCCAGCATTTT	CASGSRRTGFYSNQPQHF
TRBV3-1/TRBV3-2	TRBJ2-7	-	-	TGTGCCAGCAGCCAAGATGCGGCAGCCCTAGGCCGGTACTTC	CASSQDAAALGRYF
TRBV28	TRBJ1-6	TRBD1	few	TGTGCCAGCTTCCCCGAGGACAGGGCTAATTCACCCCTCCACTTT	CASFPEDRANSPLHF
TRBV3-1/TRBV3-2	TRBJ2-5	-	-	TGTGCCAGCAGCCAATATCAGGAGACCCAGTACTTC	CASSQYQETQYF
TRBV5-1	TRBJ1-2	TRBD1	-	TGCGCCAGCAGCCCCGCTTGGGACAGGGTTGACTATGGCTACACCTTC	CASSPAWDRVDYGYTF
TRBV28	TRBJ1-6	-	once	TGTGCCAGCAGTTTAGGGGGGGGAGGCTCCTATAATTCACCCCTCCACTTT	CASSLGGGGSYNSPLHF
TRBV6-6	TRBJ1-1	-	-	TGTGCCAGCAGTTACGAGAGCAGGGCTGAAGCTTTCTTT	CASSYESRAEAFF
TRBV9	TRBJ2-5	-	-	TGTGCCAGCAGCGTTAGTTACCAAGAGACCCAGTACTTC	CASSVSYQETQYF
TRBV6-5	TRBJ1-2	-	once	TGTGCCAGCAGTTACGACACGTTGAGTGGCTACACCTTC	CASSYDTLSGYTF
TRBV27	TRBJ1-6	-	-	TGTGCCAGCAGTTTTAGTTCCTATAATTCACCCCTCCACTTT	CASSFSSYNSPLHF
TRBV6-5	TRBJ2-3	-	-	TGTGCCAGCGGAGTAGTCGGCACAGATACGCAGTATTTT	CASGVVGTDTQYF
TRBV30	TRBJ2-1	TRBD1	-	TGTGCCTGGAGTAAGGGACAGGGGGCCTTGAGCTCCTACAATGAGCAGTTCTTC	CAWSKGQGALSSYNEQFF
TRBV4-1	TRBJ1-2	-	-	TGCGCCAGCAGCCAAGAGGCAAAATATGGCTACACCTTC	CASSQEAKYGYTF
TRBV5-1	TRBJ2-1	TRBD2	few	TGCGCCAGCAGCTTCCTAGCGGCGTACAATGAGCAGTTCTTC	CASSFLAAYNEQFF
TRBV2	TRBJ2-2	-	-	TGTGCCACCAGGAAGTCGCAGGGTACGAACACCGGGGAGCTGTTTTTT	CATRKSQGTNTGELFF
TRBV12-5	TRBJ2-5	TRBD1	-	TGTGCTAGTGGAAAGGGGACAGGGGGGTACCAAGAGACCCAGTACTTC	CASGKGTGGYQETQYF
TRBV19	TRBJ1-5	-	-	TGTGCCAGTATCACGGTCGGGAGCAATCAGCCCCAGCATTTT	CASITVGSNQPQHF